A single TCR beta chain is shown here with its context. Its antigen is unidentified. Recipients received nonmyeloablative bone marrow transplants from related graft donors, with transient mixed chimerism. Unstimulated Tregs (CD4+CD25+CD127-) and CD4+CD25- non-Tregs were sorted from PBMCs. These data originate in a study of Tregs in tolerant kidney transplant recipients. Sequencing was performed with immunoSEQ multiplex PCR; in TCRdb, only in-frame clones are kept and a portion is missing. The sample consists of 65,000 to 85,000 clones, 90% to 95% of them appearing once. Findings of the study overall: Expanding Tregs on activated donor B cells appeared to best identify donor-specific TCRbeta clones. No direct test of biological reproducibility was done here.

Germline V lookup: CDR1 LGHNA, CDR2 YSLEER. V lost 1 base and J 3 bases, leaving 7 bases between the germline ends. This CDR3 is 14 amino acids long. This material consisted of CD4+ T cells from blood (PBMCs), taken 24 months after the transplant. The source is a human patient who received a combined kidney and bone marrow transplant. Some T cells may trace back to the graft donor. The rearrangement joins TRBV4-3 to TRBJ2-1, with D tentatively TRBD2 (5 bases). CDR3: CASSQVRVYNEQFF. The DNA of the CDR3 is TGCGCCAGCAGCCAAGTGAGGGTCTACAATGAGCAGTTCTTC.